The 28 T cell receptor beta chains below all came from one sample that was sequenced in a study of molecular identifiers for immune sequencing clone quantification. TCRdb re-derived calls from the PCR reads in MiXCR, one entry per CDR3 protein. The data show 45,000 to 60,000 distinct CDR3 sequences, with around 33% seen just once and 3.5% to 4% held by the top ten. Sequencing was carried out using naive CD8+ T cells from blood, with Jurkat cell RNA spiked in. Documented subset: FACS-sorted CD8+CD4-CCR7+CD45RA+ naive T cells. The source is a human donor in good health. Some libraries in this study had Jurkat cell RNA spiked in.

Remarks on this clonotype: The conserved closing phenylalanine or tryptophan is absent in this CDR3, likely reflecting a read error. The chain couples TRBV2 to TRBJ2-3; tentatively, D is TRBD1 (6 bases). Looked up from germline, CDR1 is SNHLY and CDR2 is FYNNEI. This CDR3 region has 14 residues. V dropped 7 bases and J dropped 3 bases, with 14 bases sitting between them. CDR3: CASNWGLGTDTQYS. CDR3 nucleotide sequence: TGTGCCAGCAATTGGGGGCTCGGTACAGATACGCAGTATTCT.

This clonotype was observed at least ten times. The chain has TRBV6-1 and TRBJ1-1; D call uncertain. Germline values: CDR1 MNHNS, CDR2 SASEGT. Trimming stripped 5 bases from V and 5 bases from J, with 18 bases between. This CDR3 contains 15 residues. Here the CDR3 reads CASSSWVVRGTEAFF. The CDR3 DNA follows: TGTGCCAGCAGTTCGTGGGTTGTTCGAGGGACTGAAGCTTTCTTT.

The table lists this clonotype with a few counts. V and J are TRBV6-1 and TRBJ2-7; tentatively, D is TRBD1 (6 bases). The CDR3 length is 14 residues. The germline gives CDR1 MNHNS, CDR2 SASEGT. V was shortened by 8 bases and J by 2 bases, with 16 bases between the two germline ends. This CDR3 is CASFDLSGAYEQYF. In nucleotides, the CDR3 is TGTGCCAGCTTTGACCTTTCAGGGGCCTACGAGCAGTACTTC.

This clonotype has a count of ten or more. This chain joins TRBV6-1 and TRBJ1-5; D is possibly TRBD1 (6 bases). This CDR3 is built from 18 residues. Trimming took off 3 bases at V and 4 bases at J, with 22 bases between the two ends. CDR1 is MNHNS, CDR2 SASEGT, per germline. CDR3 residues: CASSDMAYGTYPNQPQHF. In nucleotides, the CDR3 is TGTGCCAGCAGTGACATGGCTTACGGGACATACCCAAATCAGCCCCAGCATTTT.

This clonotype was detected ten times or more. The chain is built from TRBV11-2 and TRBJ2-3; 7 bases are a match to TRBD2. This CDR3 region has 14 residues. Germline V gives CDR1 SGHAT, CDR2 FQNNGV. J gave up 2 bases and V 2 bases, and 1 base lay outside the gene matches. CDR3 region: CASSLSGTTDTQYF. CDR3 bases: TGTGCCAGCAGCTTAAGCGGGACCACAGATACGCAGTATTTT.

This clonotype was counted once. A much larger clone differs from this one at a single base, so this may be a read error. This CDR3 is CATSSDFSNQPQHF. The CDR3 bases are TGTGCCACCAGCAGTGATTTTAGCAATCAGCCCCAGCATTTT. The gene calls are TRBV15 and TRBJ1-5; unclear D gene. The CDR3 is made up of 14 amino acids. V was shortened by 3 bases and J by 0 bases, with 6 bases between the two germline ends. Germline V gene lookup returns CDR1 LNHNV and CDR2 YYDKDF (reference sequence).

The chain combines TRBV6-1 with TRBJ2-7; D is unresolved. CDR3 length: 11 residues. V lost 6 bases, J lost 13 bases, and 16 bases lay in between. CDR1 and CDR2 (germline): MNHNS, SASEGT. CDR3 protein: CASRDDSRGYF. CDR3 bases: TGTGCCAGCAGGGACGATTCCCGAGGATACTTC.

This clonotype came up many times. The CDR3 protein is CSARDGRNQPQHF. CDR3 nucleotides: TGCAGTGCTAGAGATGGACGCAATCAGCCCCAGCATTTT. This chain joins TRBV20-1 and TRBJ1-5; no clear D. V was shortened by 0 bases and J by 2 bases, with 5 bases between the two germline ends. The CDR3 is 13 amino acids. The germline gives CDR1 DFQATT, CDR2 SNEGSKA (reference sequence).

Comments on this clonotype: A single base separates this from a much larger clone, so it may be a read error. This chain uses TRBV7-2 with TRBJ2-5; D possibly corresponds to TRBD1 (5 bases). The CDR3 is made up of 17 amino acids. Germline CDR1 reads SGHTA; CDR2 reads FQGNSA. V lost 3 bases, J lost 7 bases, and 24 bases lay in between. The CDR3 DNA reads as TGTGCCAGCAGCTTTGAGGCCCCGACAGACGCCTTAGCGACCCAGTACTTC. Translated, it gives CASSFEAPTDALATQYF.

This clonotype has more than one count but fewer than ten. The chain carries TRBV4-2 and TRBJ2-1, with D unresolved. This CDR3 has 15 residues. Looked up from germline, CDR1 is LGHNA and CDR2 is YNFKEQ. V was clipped by 4 bases and J by 0 bases, with 10 bases between them. DNA for the CDR3: TGTGCCAGCAGCCCAGACTCCAGCTCCTACAATGAGCAGTTCTTC. It is translated as CASSPDSSSYNEQFF.

Comment on this clonotype: The CDR3 carries no conserved terminal phenylalanine or tryptophan, so it likely arises from a read error. The CDR3 loop reads CACRWTSGEQFI. CDR3 nucleotide sequence: TGTGCCTGTCGTTGGACTAGCGGTGAGCAGTTCATC. J is TRBJ2-1 and V is TRBV19; the match to TRBD2 covers 10 bases. This CDR3 region has 12 residues. The V segment lost 11 bases and the J segment 9 bases; nucleotides outside the gene matches: 7. CDR1 and CDR2 (germline): LNHDA, SQIVND (reference sequence).

This clonotype has just a few counts. V and J are TRBV5-6 and TRBJ2-7, with D unclear. Looked up from germline, CDR1 is SGHDT and CDR2 is YYEEEE. The CDR3 has 13 residues. Trimming cost V 2 bases and J 2 bases, with 8 bases left between them. Written as DNA, the CDR3 is TGTGCCAGCAGCTTAGCCGCCCCCTACGAGCAGTACTTC. This sequence encodes CASSLAAPYEQYF. The full variable domain, completed using reference TRBV5-6 and TRBJ2-7, is DAGVTQSPTHLIKTRGQQVTLRCSPKSGHDTVSWYQQALGQGPQFIFQYYEEEERQRGNFPDRFSGHQFPNYSSELNVNALLLGDSALYLCASSLAAPYEQYFGPGTRLTVT.

The rearrangement joins TRBV13 to TRBJ2-5; no clear D gene. Trimming stripped 2 bases from V and 5 bases from J, with 3 bases between. Germline V gene sequence: CDR1 PRHDT, CDR2 FYEKMQ (reference sequence). This CDR3 is 11 amino acids long. Here the CDR3 reads CASSLYETQYF. CDR3 coding DNA: TGTGCCAGCAGCTTATACGAGACCCAGTACTTC.

J is TRBJ2-7 and V is TRBV20-1; 7 bases fit TRBD2. There are 13 residues in the CDR3. V lost 5 bases and J lost 4; bases outside the gene matches: 8. Germline V gene lookup returns CDR1 DFQATT and CDR2 SNEGSKA (reference sequence). The CDR3 sequence is CSARGLRVYEQYF. The CDR3 region has the DNA TGCAGTGCTCGGGGACTAAGAGTTTACGAGCAGTACTTC.

This chain joins TRBV5-4 and TRBJ2-5; 8 bases map to TRBD1. V was pared by 3 bases and J by 7 bases, with 11 bases of the junction left unmatched. Germline V lookup: CDR1 SGHNT, CDR2 YYREEE (reference sequence). This CDR3 comprises 15 residues. This chain's CDR3 is CASSSPGDRYGTQYF. The CDR3 DNA follows: TGTGCCAGCAGCTCCCCCGGGGACAGGTACGGGACCCAGTACTTC.

This clonotype showed up just a few times. The CDR3 sequence is CASSLATEQYF. The CDR3 region has the DNA TGTGCCAGCAGCTTGGCGACAGAGCAGTACTTC. This chain connects TRBV5-6 to TRBJ2-7, with D unresolved. Trimming shortened V by 0 bases and J by 7 bases, and 5 bases separated the two germline ends. The CDR3 totals 11 residues. Germline CDR1 reads SGHDT; CDR2 reads YYEEEE.

This chain links TRBV19 with TRBJ1-4, with TRBD1 as a possible D gene (6 bases). This CDR3 has 14 residues. The ends were cut back, 10 bases at V and 8 bases at J, with 20 bases in the middle. Germline V gene sequence: CDR1 LNHDA, CDR2 SQIVND (reference sequence). This CDR3 reads CATNQGMIREKLFF. CDR3 sequence (DNA): TGTGCCACAAACCAGGGGATGATCCGGGAAAAACTGTTTTTT. The complete variable domain, with remaining parts taken from reference TRBV19 and TRBJ1-4, reads DGGITQSPKYLFRKEGQNVTLSCEQNLNHDAMYWYRQDPGQGLRLIYYSQIVNDFQKGDIAEGYSVSREKKESFPLTVTSAQKNPTAFYLCATNQGMIREKLFFGSGTQLSVL.

Concerning this clonotype itself: Mismatch with germline at one junction end may stem from a read error. The chain employs TRBV7-9 and TRBJ2-6; maybe TRBD1 (5 bases). The CDR3 is 18 residues long. In germline, CDR1 is SEHNR, CDR2 FQNEAQ (reference sequence). In DNA, the CDR3 is TGTGCCAGCAGCTTAGCGGGCAGTGCCCCCTCTGGGGCCAACGTCCTGGCTTTC. Its translation is CASSLAGSAPSGANVLAF.

About this clonotype itself: No conserved phenylalanine or tryptophan ends this CDR3, so it is likely a read error. The genes are TRBV11-3 and TRBJ1-1, with D possibly matching TRBD1 (5 bases). CDR3 size: 13 residues. Germline lookup yields CDR1 SGHNT and CDR2 YENEEA. Trimming took 1 base from V and 4 from J, leaving 7 bases between them. The chain's CDR3 is CASSLGQGTEAFI. The CDR3 region has the DNA TGTGCCAGCAGCTTAGGGCAGGGCACTGAAGCTTTCATT.

This clonotype was detected many times. This chain uses TRBV4-3 with TRBJ2-3; D not resolved. V lost 0 bases, J lost 6 bases, and 7 bases lay in between. In germline, CDR1 is LGHNA, CDR2 YSLEER. This CDR3 has 13 amino acids. CDR3 amino acids: CASSQDLADTQYF. Written as DNA, the CDR3 is TGCGCCAGCAGCCAAGATCTCGCCGATACGCAGTATTTT.

This clonotype is classed as medium-sized (0.01 to 0.1%). The rearrangement links TRBV11-1 to TRBJ2-3, with D maybe TRBD1 (5 bases). The CDR3 is made up of 12 amino acids. The germline V gene has CDR1 SGHAT and CDR2 FQDESV (reference sequence). CDR3 coding DNA: TGTGCTTCTAGGGGTGGCACAGATACGCAGTATTTT. Its protein product is CASRGGTDTQYF.

This clonotype was counted between two and nine times. The chain links TRBV4-3 to TRBJ2-7, with D tentatively TRBD1 (8 bases). CDR1 LGHNA and CDR2 YSLEER come from the germline V gene. The V end was cut by 3 bases, the J end by 3 bases, with 27 bases between. This CDR3 region has 19 residues. This CDR3 reads CASSQQEGGDRRTLYEQYF. The CDR3 bases are TGCGCCAGCAGCCAGCAAGAAGGGGGGGACAGGCGAACCCTCTACGAGCAGTACTTC.

V usage is TRBV7-9 and J usage is TRBJ2-2, with D possibly TRBD2 on 6 matching bases. Trimming cost V 3 bases and J 6 bases, with 11 bases left between them. This CDR3 is built from 14 residues. The germline V gene encodes CDR1 SEHNR and CDR2 FQNEAQ (reference sequence). Here the CDR3 reads CASSLAGLSGELFF. DNA for the CDR3: TGTGCCAGCAGCTTGGCGGGGCTCTCCGGGGAGCTGTTTTTT.

This clonotype occurred many times. The chain links TRBV7-2 to TRBJ2-3; the match to TRBD2 covers 14 bases. This CDR3 contains 17 residues. The J segment lost 4 bases and the V segment lost 4 bases, leaving 7 bases of the junction unmatched. Germline values: CDR1 SGHTA, CDR2 FQGNSA. The CDR3 is CASSSRLAGGPADTQYF. In nucleotides, the CDR3 is TGTGCCAGCAGCTCAAGACTAGCGGGAGGGCCTGCAGATACGCAGTATTTT.

Points on this clonotype: A much larger clone lies a single base off, so this may be a read error. V and J are TRBV7-9 and TRBJ2-7; 9 nucleotides match TRBD1. The junction had 6 bases not matched to a gene; V was cut back by 4 bases and J by 2 bases. This CDR3 has 15 residues. CDR1 and CDR2 (germline): SEHNR, FQNEAQ (reference sequence). The CDR3 DNA reads TGTGCCAGCAGCTCGCTCGGACAGGGGCCCTACGAGCAGTACTTC. Translating it yields CASSSLGQGPYEQYF.

The chain employs TRBV9 and TRBJ2-1, with a tentative D call TRBD1 (6 bases). The V and J ends lost 5 bases and 5 bases respectively, with 11 bases between them. This CDR3 has 13 residues. Germline V lookup: CDR1 SGDLS, CDR2 YYNGEE. The DNA for the CDR3 is TGTGCCAGCAGGGACAGAAGAAACAATGAGCAGTTCTTC. It specifies CASRDRRNNEQFF.

About this clonotype: This may stem from a read error, because a much larger clone lies one nucleotide away. The chain uses TRBV28 and TRBJ2-6; no definite D call. CDR1 MDHEN and CDR2 SYDVKM come from the germline V gene. V was shortened by 5 bases and J by 0 bases, with 5 bases between the two germline ends. The CDR3 consists of 14 residues. CDR3 protein: CASSPFSGANVLTF. The CDR3 region has the DNA TGTGCCAGCAGTCCCTTCTCTGGGGCCAACGTCCTGACTTTC.

This clonotype was recorded only once. A much more abundant neighbour one base away suggests this may be a read error. The chain has TRBV7-2 and TRBJ2-3; D is tentatively TRBD1 or TRBD2 (5 bases each). V was trimmed by 2 bases and J by 1 base, leaving 16 bases between them. The CDR3 spans 17 residues. Germline CDR1 is SGHTA and CDR2 is FQGNSA. This CDR3 is CASSLMGQEARTDTQYF. CDR3 in DNA: TGTGCCAGCAGCTTAATGGGGCAGGAGGCCCGCACAGATACGCAGTATTTT.